This entry lists 10 T cell receptor beta chains sequenced from one sample in a study of blood T cells in healthy people across ages. Combining a sample-barcoded 5' primer with a J-beta primer mix, a second PCR ran for about 6 to 12 cycles. TCRdb ran MiXCR on the 5' RACE reads and lists one entry per CDR3 protein. The data show 890,000 or so distinct CDR3 sequences, around two thirds seen once. The sequencing sample was made of blood. Receptors were obtained from a man under 40 in good health.

The chain employs TRBV2 and TRBJ2-4, with 7 bases aligning to TRBD1. The J call is uncertain, as TRBJ2-5 better fits the DNA end. The CDR3 consists of 13 residues. Germline CDR1 is SNHLY and CDR2 is FYNNEI. In DNA, the CDR3 is TGTGCCAGCAGTGTAAGGGGGCCCACGACCCAGTACTTC. Residues: CASSVRGPTTQYF.

This clonotype was seen a few times. This rearrangement joins TRBV2 to TRBJ2-5, with no clear D. This CDR3 is built from 10 residues. V was cut by 1 base and J by 8 bases, with 2 bases left in between. Germline CDR1 SNHLY, CDR2 FYNNEI. As DNA, the CDR3 is TGTGCCAGCAGTGAAGGTACCCAGTACTTC. As protein: CASSEGTQYF. Based on the CDR3 plus reference TRBV2 and TRBJ2-5, the full variable domain is EPEVTQTPSHQVTQMGQEVILRCVPISNHLYFYWYRQILGQKVEFLVSFYNNEISEKSEIFDDQFSVERPDGSNFTLKIRSTKLEDSAMYFCASSEGTQYFGPGTRLLVL.

The gene calls are TRBV5-1 and TRBJ2-5; D is perhaps TRBD1 (6 bases). The V gene's germline CDR1 is SGHRS and CDR2 YFSETQ. Between the trimmed V and J ends, which lost 0 bases and 5 bases, there was a span of 14 bases. CDR3 length equals 15 residues. CDR3 protein: CASSLARQVEETQYF. DNA for the CDR3: TGCGCCAGCAGCTTGGCCCGACAGGTAGAGGAGACCCAGTACTTC. The full variable domain, with the rest looked up from reference TRBV5-1 and TRBJ2-5, is KAGVTQTPRYLIKTRGQQVTLSCSPISGHRSVSWYQQTPGQGLQFLFEYFSETQRNKGNFPGRFSGRQFSNSRSEMNVSTLELGDSALYLCASSLARQVEETQYFGPGTRLLVL.

The chain couples TRBV5-1 to TRBJ1-2, with no clear D. Germline CDR1 and CDR2: SGHRS and YFSETQ. The CDR3 extends over 16 amino acids. Trimming took off 0 bases at V and 3 bases at J, with 15 bases between the two ends. This CDR3 reads CASSLAQGRSYYGYTF. The CDR3 nucleotides are TGCGCCAGCAGCTTGGCCCAAGGAAGGAGTTACTATGGCTACACCTTC. The full variable domain, its missing parts supplied by reference TRBV5-1 and TRBJ1-2, is KAGVTQTPRYLIKTRGQQVTLSCSPISGHRSVSWYQQTPGQGLQFLFEYFSETQRNKGNFPGRFSGRQFSNSRSEMNVSTLELGDSALYLCASSLAQGRSYYGYTFGSGTRLTVV.

This chain uses TRBV20-1 with TRBJ2-7; D is undetermined. The V end was cut by 3 bases, the J end by 2 bases, with 8 bases between. Germline V gives CDR1 DFQATT, CDR2 SNEGSKA (reference sequence). CDR3 length equals 12 residues. The CDR3 coding sequence is TGCAGTGCTAGCCAGAACGCCTACGAGCAGTACTTC. Residues: CSASQNAYEQYF.

This chain connects TRBV2 to TRBJ1-2; D gene ambiguous. The V end was cut by 0 bases, the J end by 4 bases, with 9 bases between. CDR3 length: 14 amino acids. CDR1 is SNHLY and CDR2 is FYNNEI in the germline V gene. The CDR3 sequence is CASSEALHSYGYTF. For the CDR3, the DNA is TGTGCCAGCAGTGAAGCGCTTCACAGCTATGGCTACACCTTC.

This clonotype was counted between two and nine times. This chain uses TRBV29-1 with TRBJ2-7, with 9 bases identical to TRBD1. This CDR3 is 14 amino acids long. The germline CDR1 and CDR2 sequences are SQVTM and ANQGSEA. V shed 2 bases, J shed 2 bases, and the junction held 4 bases outside the gene matches. The CDR3 is CSVESGTGPYEQYF. DNA for the CDR3: TGCAGCGTTGAATCTGGGACAGGGCCCTACGAGCAGTACTTC.

J is TRBJ2-2 and V is TRBV12-3 or TRBV12-4; unclear D gene. The CDR3 extends over 16 amino acids. The V and J ends lost 1 base and 2 bases respectively, with 11 bases between them. The CDR3 DNA reads TGTGCCAGCAGTTTAGAAGAAGGGATAAACACCGGGGAGCTGTTTTTT. Translated, it gives CASSLEEGINTGELFF.

The rearrangement uses TRBV6-2 or TRBV6-3 and TRBJ2-1; 13 bases map to TRBD2. Looked up from germline, CDR1 is MNHEY and CDR2 is SVGEGT. The CDR3 has 16 residues. Trimming at V came to 4 bases and at J to 4 bases, leaving 4 bases not matched to a gene. The CDR3 DNA is TGTGCCAGCAGTTCTACTAGCGGGGGGGGTTACAATGAGCAGTTCTTC. Its protein is CASSSTSGGGYNEQFF.

The chain links TRBV12-3 or TRBV12-4 to TRBJ1-2, with TRBD1 as a possible D gene (6 bases). CDR3 length equals 16 residues. Trimming took 3 bases from V and 3 from J, leaving 17 bases between them. The CDR3 nucleotides read TGTGCCAGCAGTTTCTCCCCCAGGGACACATACTATGGCTACACCTTC. It translates to CASSFSPRDTYYGYTF.